These 16 T cell receptor beta chains originate from one sample sequenced in a study of brain metastases from non-small cell lung cancer. Sequencing used immunoSEQ multiplex PCR; TCRdb keeps in-frame clones, though not all of them. This sample yields 2,500 to 3,500 clones, of which 81% are seen a single time; roughly 10% belongs to the top ten. Sequenced material: tissue from a brain metastasis. These receptors originate from a donor aged 40 or over with non-small cell lung cancer.

The rearrangement joins TRBV7-9 to TRBJ2-7; D remains unclear. Per the germline V gene, CDR1 is SEHNR and CDR2 is FQNEAQ (reference sequence). V lost 4 bases, J lost 6 bases, and 13 bases lay in between. There are 13 residues in the CDR3. The CDR3 region has the DNA TGTGCCAGCAGCTCCACAGCCATCACCGAGCAGTACTTC. Translation gives CASSSTAITEQYF.

By share, this clone counts as large (0.1 to 1%). The sample carries other DNA sequences with the same CDR3. J is TRBJ2-1 and V is TRBV7-9; no definite D call. This CDR3 spans 12 amino acids. Trimming removed 1 base at V and 8 bases at J, with 6 bases between. From germline, CDR1 is SEHNR and CDR2 FQNEAQ (reference sequence). For the CDR3, the DNA is TGTGCCAGCAGCTTAGAGGCCTATGAGCAGTTCTTC. It encodes CASSLEAYEQFF.

This chain joins TRBV4-1 and TRBJ1-2; D uncertain. CDR1 is MGHRA, CDR2 YSYEKL, per germline. The CDR3 loop spans 14 amino acids. V lost 2 bases and J lost 4, with 11 bases in between. In nucleotides, the CDR3 is TGCGCCAGCAGCCAAAACCGACGATCCTATGGCTACACCTTC. Amino acid sequence: CASSQNRRSYGYTF.

The chain carries TRBV18 and TRBJ1-1; D is uncertain. CDR1 is KGHSH, CDR2 LQKENI, per germline. The CDR3 is made up of 14 amino acids. V gave up 3 bases and J gave up 3 bases, with 11 bases separating them. DNA of the CDR3: TGTGCCAGCTCACCTGGGCAGGCCGACACTGAAGCTTTCTTT. It codes for CASSPGQADTEAFF.

V usage is TRBV5-1 and J usage is TRBJ1-4, with D possibly matching TRBD1 (6 bases). There are 14 residues in the CDR3. In germline, CDR1 is SGHRS, CDR2 YFSETQ. V was shortened by 4 bases and J by 5 bases, with 12 bases between the two germline ends. The CDR3: CASSAGQVNEKLFF. Written as DNA, the CDR3 is TGCGCCAGCAGCGCGGGACAAGTCAATGAAAAACTGTTTTTT.

The chain links TRBV5-1 to TRBJ1-1; D gene ambiguous. This CDR3 region has 14 residues. Trimming stripped 0 bases from V and 1 base from J, with 7 bases between. Per germline, CDR1 SGHRS and CDR2 YFSETQ. The CDR3: CASSLGTGNTEAFF. The CDR3 DNA is TGCGCCAGCAGCTTGGGGACGGGGAACACTGAAGCTTTCTTT.

This clone was observed a handful of times. The rearrangement uses TRBV7-9 and TRBJ2-3; 9 positions agree with TRBD1. From germline, CDR1 is SEHNR and CDR2 FQNEAQ (reference sequence). The J segment lost 2 bases and the V segment lost 5 bases, leaving 5 bases of the junction unmatched. This CDR3 is 15 amino acids long. As DNA, the CDR3 is TGTGCCAGCAGCCGTCAACAGGGGGCCACAGATACGCAGTATTTT. This codes for CASSRQQGATDTQYF.

This clone showed up just a few times. The V gene is TRBV28, the J gene TRBJ2-7; 7 nucleotides match TRBD1. Germline CDR1 MDHEN, CDR2 SYDVKM. This CDR3 comprises 16 residues. V lost 3 bases and J lost 5; bases outside the gene matches: 13. CDR3 nucleotides: TGTGCCAGCAGTTTGACACAGACAGGGCTGAGAAACGAGCAGTACTTC. It is translated as CASSLTQTGLRNEQYF.

The V and J genes are TRBV6-1 and TRBJ1-2, with TRBD1 identical over 9 bases. V dropped 7 bases and J dropped 4; count of bases not matched to a gene: 16. This CDR3 contains 17 residues. The germline V gene has CDR1 MNHNS and CDR2 SASEGT. The CDR3: CASIKAQGAGLLYGYTF. CDR3 DNA sequence: TGTGCCAGCATTAAAGCACAGGGGGCCGGACTCCTCTATGGCTACACCTTC.

As regards this clone: Other nucleotide sequences in the sample specify the same CDR3. The CDR3 loop reads CASSLQYGGGNEQFF. The CDR3 DNA follows: TGTGCCAGCAGCTTACAATACGGGGGCGGGAATGAGCAGTTCTTC. The J gene is TRBJ2-1, the V gene TRBV7-6; either TRBD1 or TRBD2 may fit D (6 bases each). Deletions cut 2 bases from V and 7 bases from J, with 15 bases between. The CDR3 totals 15 residues. Germline CDR1 is SGHVS and CDR2 is FNYEAQ.

In the case of this clone: At one boundary the junction diverges from the germline segment, which might be a read error. The V gene is TRBV7-2, the J gene TRBJ2-7, with unresolved D. CDR3 length equals 14 residues. CDR1 SGHTA and CDR2 FQGNSA come from the germline V gene. The CDR3 spells CASSLAVNSYEQYF. As DNA, the CDR3 is TGTGCCAGCAGCTTAGCGGTCAACAGCTACGAGCAGTATTTC.

In the case of this clone: The junction departs from the called germline gene at one end, perhaps through a read error. V usage is TRBV10-3 and J usage is TRBJ1-1, with D possibly TRBD1 on 5 matching bases. Germline values: CDR1 ENHRY, CDR2 SYGVKD. The CDR3 extends over 13 amino acids. CDR3: CAVREGNLAEAFF. The CDR3 DNA reads TGTGCCGTCAGGGAAGGGAATCTCGCTGAAGCTTTCTTT.

The chain couples TRBV5-1 to TRBJ2-5, with D unclear. V gave up 2 bases and J gave up 2 bases, with 1 base separating them. CDR3 size: 11 residues. Germline assignment: CDR1 SGHRS and CDR2 YFSETQ. This chain's CDR3 is CASSFQETQYF. CDR3 DNA sequence: TGCGCCAGCAGCTTTCAAGAGACCCAGTACTTC.

Regarding this clone: One junction end disagrees with the germline gene, perhaps due to a read error. The rearrangement links TRBV6-1 to TRBJ2-3; TRBD1 matches at 10 bases. The CDR3 length is 17 residues. Looked up from germline, CDR1 is MNHNS and CDR2 is SASEGT. CDR3 DNA sequence: TGTGCCAGCAGTGAAGCGCGGACAGGGGGTAGCACAAATACGCAATATTTT. This sequence encodes CASSEARTGGSTNTQYF.

In its sample, this clone was seen a few times. The J gene is TRBJ2-5, the V gene TRBV25-1; TRBD2 aligns across 9 bases. Germline CDR1 and CDR2: MGHDK and SYGVNS. This CDR3 region has 13 residues. V trimming: 7 bases; J trimming: 5 bases; junction bases outside the gene matches: 5. Here the CDR3 reads CASTAGGRETQYF. In nucleotides, the CDR3 is TGTGCCAGCACGGCGGGAGGGCGCGAGACCCAGTACTTC.

V and J are TRBV9 and TRBJ1-1; perhaps TRBD1 as D (6 bases). The germline V gene encodes CDR1 SGDLS and CDR2 YYNGEE. The CDR3 runs to 17 residues. Trimming removed 0 bases at V and 3 bases at J, with 18 bases between. CDR3 nucleotide sequence: TGTGCCAGCAGCGTAGGAACAGGGAGGGTGTCAGACACTGAAGCTTTCTTT. Protein: CASSVGTGRVSDTEAFF.